The 10 T cell receptor beta chains reported below all come from one sample, sequenced in a study of cytomegalovirus exposure and HLA in healthy donors. Produced via immunoSEQ multiplex PCR; TCRdb's table is partial and in-frame only. The top ten clones hold 4% to 4.5% of a sample with over 150,000 clones, nearly 90% of them seen once. Sequencing used PBMCs. The receptors come from a young man in good health and CMV-seropositive.

The V call is TRBV6-5, the J call TRBJ1-3; tentatively, D is TRBD1 (6 bases). Germline V lookup: CDR1 MNHEY, CDR2 SVGAGI. The V gene lost 6 bases and the J gene lost 0 bases, with 9 bases spanning the gap. CDR3 length: 14 amino acids. CDR3 sequence (DNA): TGTGCCAGCAGAGGGGGAATCTCTGGAAACACCATATATTTT. Translated, it gives CASRGGISGNTIYF.

This chain joins TRBV6-5 and TRBJ2-5; D remains ambiguous. The germline gives CDR1 MNHEY, CDR2 SVGAGI. The V gene lost 2 bases and the J gene lost 7 bases, with 20 bases spanning the gap. The CDR3 runs to 16 residues. The chain's CDR3 is CASSYTREGLRGTQYF. The DNA of the CDR3 is TGTGCCAGCAGTTACACCCGAGAAGGCCTGAGAGGGACCCAGTACTTC.

V and J are TRBV15 and TRBJ2-3, with 7 nucleotides matching TRBD1. Per germline, CDR1 LNHNV and CDR2 YYDKDF (reference sequence). V trimming: 1 base; J trimming: 0 bases; junction bases outside the gene matches: 4. The CDR3 totals 16 residues. CDR3 loop: CATSRARQGSTDTQYF. CDR3 sequence (DNA): TGTGCCACCAGCAGAGCTAGACAGGGTAGCACAGATACGCAGTATTTT.

This chain connects TRBV7-8 to TRBJ2-1; D is possibly TRBD1 (6 bases). Germline-derived CDR1 and CDR2 are SGHVS and FQNEAQ. V lost 6 bases and J lost 3, with 15 bases in between. The CDR3 spans 15 residues. The DNA for the CDR3 is TGTGCCAGCAGGGGACGAGGGGGAATCTACAATGAGCAGTTCTTC. It is translated as CASRGRGGIYNEQFF.

The rearrangement uses TRBV7-9 and TRBJ2-5, with D unresolved. The CDR3 covers 11 residues. CDR1 SEHNR and CDR2 FQNEAQ come from the germline V gene (reference sequence). V lost 5 bases, J lost 5 bases, and 6 bases lay in between. CDR3 DNA: TGTGCCAGCAGCACAAAGGAGACCCAGTACTTC. This encodes CASSTKETQYF. The whole variable domain, remainder taken from reference TRBV7-9 and TRBJ2-5, is DTGVSQNPRHKITKRGQNVTFRCDPISEHNRLYWYRQTLGQGPEFLTYFQNEAQLEKSRLLSDRFSAERPKGSFSTLEIQRTEQGDSAMYLCASSTKETQYFGPGTRLLVL.

This rearrangement joins TRBV5-1 to TRBJ2-5, with TRBD2 matching over 8 bases. J was trimmed by 5 bases and V by 2 bases; bases with no gene match: 8. The CDR3 has 15 residues. The germline V gene has CDR1 SGHRS and CDR2 YFSETQ. This chain's CDR3 is CASSFEAGVWETQYF. The CDR3 coding sequence is TGCGCCAGCAGCTTCGAAGCGGGAGTCTGGGAGACCCAGTACTTC.

This rearrangement joins TRBV4-1 to TRBJ2-1; 7 nucleotides align to TRBD1. Germline CDR1 is MGHRA and CDR2 is YSYEKL. This CDR3 region has 18 residues. The junction had 8 bases not matched to a gene; V was cut back by 0 bases and J by 0 bases. The CDR3 region has the DNA TGCGCCAGCAGCCAAGATAGAGGTGCAGGGGGCTCCTACAATGAGCAGTTCTTC. Protein product: CASSQDRGAGGSYNEQFF.

V is TRBV30 and J is TRBJ1-2, with 7 bases that match TRBD1. Per the germline V gene, CDR1 is GTSNPN and CDR2 is SVGIG (reference sequence). After removal of 2 bases from V and 8 bases from J, the junction contained 11 bases not matched to a gene. The CDR3 has 14 amino acids. CDR3 sequence (DNA): TGTGCCTGGAGTCCCGGGACAGCCCTTCGAGGCTACACCTTC. Its translation: CAWSPGTALRGYTF. Full variable domain (outside the CDR3, taken from reference TRBV30 and TRBJ1-2): SQTIHQWPATLVQPVGSPLSLECTVEGTSNPNLYWYRQAAGRGLQLLFYSVGIGQISSEVPQNLSASRPQDRQFILSSKKLLLSDSGFYLCAWSPGTALRGYTFGSGTRLTVV.

This chain connects TRBV28 to TRBJ1-3; possibly TRBD1 for D (5 bases). CDR3 length: 17 amino acids. In germline, CDR1 is MDHEN, CDR2 SYDVKM. V shed 7 bases and J shed 0 bases, with 19 bases lying between them. CDR3 DNA sequence: TGTGCCAGCACCCAAGGGGCAGGATTCAACTCTGGAAACACCATATATTTT. This sequence encodes CASTQGAGFNSGNTIYF.

The chain links TRBV5-1 to TRBJ2-7; 13 bases line up with TRBD2. J gave up 4 bases and V 3 bases, and 4 bases lay outside the gene matches. Germline loops: CDR1 SGHRS, CDR2 YFSETQ. The CDR3 runs 15 residues. The CDR3 DNA is TGCGCCAGCAGCTCATGGACTAGCGGGAGTTACGAGCAGTACTTC. Its translation is CASSSWTSGSYEQYF.